The 3 T cell receptor beta chains listed next were all sequenced from one sample in a study of shared clonotypes between healthy human individuals (dated by TCRdb to 2019 to 2021). Libraries were built with the immunoSEQ multiplex PCR assay. The immuneACCESS repertoire file appears here via TCRdb, limited to in-frame rearrangements. These files lack a portion of the clones; in checked studies, under half of the deficit traces to unresolved V genes, and the cause of the others is not known. The sample table shows 150,000 to 200,000 clones, and roughly 91% are seen once. Around 0.067% of the sample comes from the top ten. Sequenced material: naive CD4+ T cells sorted from blood. This specimen's cell subset or site label, per the study, means: CD45RA+ positively selected. These receptors were taken from a woman in her twenties or thirties in good health.

V and J are TRBV19 and TRBJ1-5; no definite D call. CDR3 length: 16 residues. Between the trimmed V and J ends, which lost 2 bases and 1 base, there was a span of 12 bases. Germline loops: CDR1 LNHDA, CDR2 SQIVND (reference sequence). Written as DNA, the CDR3 is TGTGCCAGTAGTATAATGCGCACAGAGAGCAATCAGCCCCAGCATTTT. This encodes CASSIMRTESNQPQHF.

The chain links TRBV7-6 to TRBJ2-3; D call uncertain. There are 12 residues in the CDR3. Germline V CDR1 and CDR2: SGHVS, FNYEAQ. Trimming pared 3 bases from V and 1 base from J, leaving 2 bases between. The CDR3 sequence is CASSLGTDTQYF. The CDR3 coding sequence is TGTGCCAGCAGCTTGGGCACAGATACGCAGTATTTT. The entire variable domain, with the rest obtained from reference TRBV7-6 and TRBJ2-3, is as follows: GAGVSQSPRYKVTKRGQDVALRCDPISGHVSLYWYRQALGQGPEFLTYFNYEAQQDKSGLPNDRFSAERPEGSISTLTIQRTEQRDSAMYRCASSLGTDTQYFGPGTRLTVL.

This rearrangement joins TRBV18 to TRBJ2-7; 10 positions agree with TRBD2. V was clipped by 3 bases and J by 6 bases; unmatched bases: 11. The germline gives CDR1 KGHSH, CDR2 LQKENI. The CDR3 is 16 amino acids. CDR3 nucleotide sequence: TGTGCCAGCTCACCCCCCGGGGTAGCGGGAGGAGGCGAGCAGTACTTC. Protein: CASSPPGVAGGGEQYF. The full variable domain, rest sourced from reference TRBV18 and TRBJ2-7, is NAGVMQNPRHLVRRRGQEARLRCSPMKGHSHVYWYRQLPEEGLKFMVYLQKENIIDESGMPKERFSAEFPKEGPSILRIQQVVRGDSAAYFCASSPPGVAGGGEQYFGPGTRLTVT.